The rows below give T cell receptor beta chains drawn from one sample of a study of blood T cell repertoires in COVID-19. Generated by immunoSEQ multiplex PCR, the TCRdb table keeps only in-frame clones and is missing some. The table has fewer than 300,000 clones, approximately 86% seen once. The specimen sequenced was peripheral blood. The receptor set was obtained from a middle-aged man who had recovered from COVID-19. The CDR3 runs from the conserved cysteine through the conserved F or W. D genes are given only for firm matches. The size of a clone is reported for some rows only, either as once, few or many, or as a class for expanded clones.

TRBD2	TRBV2	TRBJ2-1	-	TGTGCCAGCACTACCCAGGGATTGGCGGGAGGGAGTTACAATGAGCAGTTCTTC	CASTTQGLAGGSYNEQFF
-	TRBV18	TRBJ2-1	-	TGTGCCAGCTCACAGAAACAGGATAGTGAGCAGTTCTTC	CASSQKQDSEQFF
TRBD2	TRBV7-9	TRBJ2-1	-	TGTGCCAGCAGCCCCGGTGGGAGCGGGGGGCAGTTCTTC	CASSPGGSGGQFF
-	TRBV4-3	TRBJ2-3	-	TGCGCCAGCAGCCAATTCTCAAGCGGGACGCAGTATTTT	CASSQFSSGTQYF
-	TRBV6-5	TRBJ1-4	-	TGTGCCAGCAGTTATGATGAATTCCGGGAAAAACTGTTTTTT	CASSYDEFREKLFF
-	TRBV7-3	TRBJ1-2	-	TGTGCCAGCAGCTTAATTGGGGGACAAGGGGGCTACACCTTC	CASSLIGGQGGYTF
-	TRBV10-3	TRBJ1-2	-	TGTGCCATCAGTGAGTCCTCCCCGCGGATAAACTATGGCTACACCTTC	CAISESSPRINYGYTF
-	TRBV9	TRBJ2-1	-	TGTGCCAGCAGCGGACCTAGCGACTCCTACAATGAGCAGTTCTTC	CASSGPSDSYNEQFF
-	TRBV7-2	TRBJ1-5	-	TGTGCCAGCAGCTCCTCCCCCTACCAGGTCCCTAATCAGCCCCAGCATTTT	CASSSSPYQVPNQPQHF
-	TRBV25-1	TRBJ2-3	-	TGTGCCAGCAGTGGCCTGGCGGGTGATACGCAGTATTTT	CASSGLAGDTQYF
TRBD1	TRBV10-3	TRBJ2-7	-	TGTGCCATCAGTGAGGGGGCCGGACAGGGGGCTTACGAGCAGTACTTC	CAISEGAGQGAYEQYF
TRBD1	TRBV7-9	TRBJ2-2	few	TGTGCCAGCAGCTTACGAACGGACAGGGGGCTCGACACCGGGGAGCTGTTTTTT	CASSLRTDRGLDTGELFF
-	TRBV6-2/TRBV6-3	TRBJ2-7	-	TGTGCCAGCAGTTACTCGATTCAGTCCTACGAGCAGTACTTC	CASSYSIQSYEQYF
TRBD1	TRBV11-2	TRBJ2-3	few	TGTGCCAGCAGCTGGGGGCTAGGACAGGGGACCAGCACAGATACGCAGTATTTT	CASSWGLGQGTSTDTQYF
TRBD2	TRBV5-4	TRBJ2-5	-	TGTGCCAGCAGCCCGCGACTAGCGGGAAGTCTGGAGACCCAGTACTTC	CASSPRLAGSLETQYF
-	TRBV12-3/TRBV12-4	TRBJ1-6	-	TGTGCCAGCAGTCGTCTCAGTCTGTCACCCCTCCACTTT	CASSRLSLSPLHF
TRBD1	TRBV5-1	TRBJ1-2	-	TGCGCCAGCAGCCCACTCCGTGGACAGGGGGCAGGCTATGGCTACACCTTC	CASSPLRGQGAGYGYTF
-	TRBV7-8	TRBJ2-1	few	TGTGCCAGCAGCCCTAGTAGAAATGAGCAGTTCTTC	CASSPSRNEQFF
TRBD1	TRBV12-3/TRBV12-4	TRBJ1-1	-	TGTGCCAGCAGTCAGGGACAGGCTGAAGCTTTCTTT	CASSQGQAEAFF
-	TRBV10-3	TRBJ2-5	-	TGTGCCATCAGTGAGGGAGCCCTTCAAGAGACCCAGTACTTC	CAISEGALQETQYF
-	TRBV7-6	TRBJ2-1	-	TGTGCCAGCAGCAGACGGACCAGGGTGGAGGAGCAGTTCTTC	CASSRRTRVEEQFF
TRBD2	TRBV7-2	TRBJ2-1	-	TGTGCCAGCAGCAGGGAGGGGCATGAGCAGTTCTTC	CASSREGHEQFF
TRBD1	TRBV6-5	TRBJ2-2	-	TGTGCCGTACAACAGGGGCCCGGGGAGCTGTTTTTT	CAVQQGPGELFF
TRBD1	TRBV2	TRBJ2-3	-	TGTGCCAGCACCCGGGACAGGGGCACAGATACGCAGTATTTT	CASTRDRGTDTQYF
-	TRBV9	TRBJ1-1	-	TGTGCCAGCAGCGTAGGCCCGGGGGTGAAAAACACTGAAGCTTTCTTT	CASSVGPGVKNTEAFF
TRBD1	TRBV7-6	TRBJ2-5	-	TGTGCCAGCAGCCGTATCCCAGGGGGCCTCCAAGAGACCCAGTACTTC	CASSRIPGGLQETQYF
TRBD1	TRBV6-5	TRBJ1-4	-	TGTGCCAGCAGTCCGACAGGGTTCACTAATGAAAAACTGTTTTTT	CASSPTGFTNEKLFF
-	TRBV3-1/TRBV3-2	TRBJ2-5	once	TGTGCCAGCAGCCAATCGAACCCGGGGGAGACCCAGTACTTC	CASSQSNPGETQYF
TRBD1	TRBV6-5	TRBJ2-2	-	TGTGCCAGCAGGCTACCGACAGGGTACACCGGGGAGCTGTTTTTT	CASRLPTGYTGELFF
-	TRBV6-4	TRBJ2-2	-	TGTGCCAGCAGCAAAGAGGGCGGAATCGGGGAGCTGTTTTTT	CASSKEGGIGELFF
TRBD1	TRBV7-2	TRBJ1-5	-	TGTGCCAGCAGCTTTGGTGACAGGGGGAGCAATCAGCCCCAGCATTTT	CASSFGDRGSNQPQHF
TRBD1	TRBV19	TRBJ1-5	-	TGTGCCAGTAGTATGTTAAACAGGGGAGTTCAGCCCCAGCATTTT	CASSMLNRGVQPQHF
-	TRBV4-2	TRBJ1-4	-	TGTGCCAGCAGCCAAGGTCAAGGAGACGGTGAAAAACTGTTTTTT	CASSQGQGDGEKLFF
TRBD2	TRBV5-1	TRBJ2-1	-	TGCGCCAGCAGCTCGAAACTAGCGGGGGGGAACAATGAGCAGTTCTTC	CASSSKLAGGNNEQFF
TRBD1	TRBV7-8	TRBJ1-5	-	TGTGCCAGCAGCAACAGGGGGCACAATCAGCCCCAGCATTTT	CASSNRGHNQPQHF
TRBD2	TRBV4-2	TRBJ2-7	-	TGTGCCAGCAGCCCTAGCGGGGATTACGAGCAGTACTTC	CASSPSGDYEQYF
-	TRBV5-6	TRBJ1-2	-	TGTGCCAAACCCTCCGGCCAGTTCGGGGGCTACACCTTC	CAKPSGQFGGYTF
TRBD1	TRBV19	TRBJ1-2	-	TGTGCCAGTAGTGAAGACAGGGACTTATCTGGCTACACCTTC	CASSEDRDLSGYTF